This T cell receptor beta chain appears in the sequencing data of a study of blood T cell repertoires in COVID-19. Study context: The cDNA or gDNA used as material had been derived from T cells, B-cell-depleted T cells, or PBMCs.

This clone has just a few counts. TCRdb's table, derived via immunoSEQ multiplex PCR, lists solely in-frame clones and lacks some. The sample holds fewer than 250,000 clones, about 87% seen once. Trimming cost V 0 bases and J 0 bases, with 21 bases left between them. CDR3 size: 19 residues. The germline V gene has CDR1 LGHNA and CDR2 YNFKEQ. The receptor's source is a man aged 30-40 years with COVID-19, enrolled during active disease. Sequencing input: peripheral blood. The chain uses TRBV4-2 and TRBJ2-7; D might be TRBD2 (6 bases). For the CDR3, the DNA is TGTGCCAGCAGCCAAGAAGGAGGCGGGAACCGCGTCCTCTCCTACGAGCAGTACTTC. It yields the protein CASSQEGGGNRVLSYEQYF.